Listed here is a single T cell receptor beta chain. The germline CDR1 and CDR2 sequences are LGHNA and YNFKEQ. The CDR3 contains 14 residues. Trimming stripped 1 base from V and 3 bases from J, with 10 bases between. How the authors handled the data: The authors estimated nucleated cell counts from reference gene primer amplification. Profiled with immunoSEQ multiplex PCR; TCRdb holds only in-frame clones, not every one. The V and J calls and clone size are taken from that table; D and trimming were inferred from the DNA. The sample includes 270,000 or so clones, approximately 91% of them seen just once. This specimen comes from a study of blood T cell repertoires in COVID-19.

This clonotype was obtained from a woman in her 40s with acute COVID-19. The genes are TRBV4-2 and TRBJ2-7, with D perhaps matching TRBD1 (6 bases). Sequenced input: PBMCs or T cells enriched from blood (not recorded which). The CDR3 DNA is TGTGCCAGCAGCCAAGGTGCACAGGGCTACGAGCAGTACTTC. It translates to CASSQGAQGYEQYF.